This TCR beta chain was sequenced during a study of blood T cell repertoires in COVID-19. Germline V lookup: CDR1 ENHRY, CDR2 SYGVKD. This CDR3 has 14 residues. The V and J ends lost 6 bases and 2 bases, in that order; junction bases with no gene match: 4. Profiling relied on immunoSEQ multiplex PCR, and the TCRdb table lists in-frame clones only, not all of them. The sample lists about 230,000 clones, 89% occurring once. The chain has TRBV10-3 and TRBJ2-5; 9 positions agree with TRBD1. This receptor was obtained from a woman aged 30 to 39 with acute COVID-19. The sequenced material came from PBMCs or T cells enriched from blood (not recorded which). The CDR3 here is CAIREDRGQETQYF. CDR3 sequence (DNA): TGTGCCATCAGGGAGGACAGGGGACAAGAGACCCAGTACTTC.